This TCR beta chain stems from a study of naive CD8 T cells in extremely preterm neonates. The J segment lost 2 bases and the V segment lost 6 bases, leaving 6 bases of the junction unmatched. Germline-derived CDR1 and CDR2 are LNHDA and SQIVND (reference sequence). The CDR3 has 15 amino acids. Data came from immunoSEQ multiplex PCR; TCRdb stores just in-frame clones and leaves some out. Seen here are roughly 5,000 clones, 95% to 98% observed once, and the top ten hold 0.55% to 0.6%. The sequence came from a human donor in good health. The chain is built from TRBV19 and TRBJ1-5; 8 bases line up with TRBD1. Sequencing was performed on naive CD8+ T cells from blood. This chain's CDR3 is CASSLGQGGNQPQHF. The CDR3, as DNA: TGTGCCAGTAGCCTAGGACAGGGAGGCAATCAGCCCCAGCATTTT.